This is a list of T cell receptor beta chains from one sample in a study of blood T cell repertoires in COVID-19. Produced via immunoSEQ multiplex PCR; TCRdb's table is partial and in-frame only. The sample has 150,000 to 200,000 clones, approximately 87% seen once. The material sequenced was peripheral blood. All receptors come from a woman in her late teens or twenties who had recovered from COVID-19. Each CDR3 is given with its conserved first and last residue. The D gene is left open where the match is weak. For some rows the clone size is stated as once, few or many, or as a class when expanded; others skip it.

.,TRBJ1-1,TRBV5-8,.,TGTGCCAGCAGATACGCGGGGGGTCGGACAAGTTACACTGAAGCTTTCTTT,CASRYAGGRTSYTEAFF
.,TRBJ1-1,TRBV6-2/TRBV6-3,.,TGTGCCAGCAGTTATCCAGGGTCCACTGAAGCTTTCTTT,CASSYPGSTEAFF
.,TRBJ2-3,TRBV6-2/TRBV6-3,few,TGTGCCAGCAGTTACTGGGGATTGTCGGGGGGCACAGATACGCAGTATTTT,CASSYWGLSGGTDTQYF
.,TRBJ2-5,TRBV3-1/TRBV3-2,.,TGTGCCAGCAGCCACCCGGGGGAGACCCAGTACTTC,CASSHPGETQYF
TRBD1,TRBJ1-2,TRBV9,.,TGTGCCAGCAGCCTGGACAGGCGGTATGGCTACACCTTC,CASSLDRRYGYTF
TRBD1,TRBJ2-1,TRBV29-1,.,TGCAGCGTTGAAGATCCGGGACAGGGAGGGGAACATGAGCAGTTCTTC,CSVEDPGQGGEHEQFF
TRBD1,TRBJ1-4,TRBV7-2,.,TGTGCCAGCAGCTTAGGGAGGACAGGGGTAGGGAAACTGTTTTTT,CASSLGRTGVGKLFF
TRBD1,TRBJ2-1,TRBV7-3,.,TGTGCCAGCAGCCAGAGGACAGGGCACTATGAGCAGTTCTTC,CASSQRTGHYEQFF
TRBD1,TRBJ2-2,TRBV19,.,TGTGCCAGTAGTATACCAGGGGGCGCGTCCGGGGAGCTGTTTTTT,CASSIPGGASGELFF
TRBD1,TRBJ1-2,TRBV7-9,.,TGTGCCAGCAGCACAGACAGGGGATCTCACTATGGCTACACCTTC,CASSTDRGSHYGYTF
.,TRBJ1-1,TRBV7-6,.,TGTGCCAGCAGCTTAGGGCCAGGGGCCATGAACACTGAAGCTTTCTTT,CASSLGPGAMNTEAFF
.,TRBJ2-6,TRBV2,few,TGTGCCAGCAGAGCAGGGGCTGGGGCCAACGTCCTGACTTTC,CASRAGAGANVLTF
TRBD1,TRBJ2-2,TRBV27,.,TGTGCCAGCAGCGCCCTTTTCACAGGGGCCGGGGAGCTGTTTTTT,CASSALFTGAGELFF
TRBD1,TRBJ2-5,TRBV6-5,.,TGTGCCAGCAGTCTTGCAGGGGGCGGCCAAGAGACCCAGTACTTC,CASSLAGGGQETQYF
.,TRBJ2-5,TRBV24-1,.,TGTGCCACCAGTGATCCCTCGGGGACAAGCCAAGAGACCCAGTACTTC,CATSDPSGTSQETQYF
TRBD2,TRBJ2-1,TRBV4-3,.,TGCGCCAGCAGCCGAATTTCGAGGACTAGCGGGAGAAACTCCTACAATGAGCAGTTCTTC,CASSRISRTSGRNSYNEQFF
.,TRBJ1-2,TRBV27,.,TGTGCCAGCAGTTCGACACTTAACTATGGCTACACCTTC,CASSSTLNYGYTF
.,TRBJ1-2,TRBV18,.,TGTGCCAGCTCACCACCGGGCGGGTACTATGGCTACACCTTC,CASSPPGGYYGYTF
TRBD2,TRBJ2-3,TRBV7-3,.,TGTGCCAGCAGCCTTAGCGGGGGGAGGGCAGATACGCAGTATTTT,CASSLSGGRADTQYF
TRBD1,TRBJ2-5,TRBV19,.,TGTGCCAGTAGTACCAAACAGGGGCCACCCCAAGAGACCCAGTACTTC,CASSTKQGPPQETQYF